This entry lists 16 T cell receptor beta chains sequenced from one sample in a study of shared clonotypes between healthy human individuals. Data came from immunoSEQ multiplex PCR; TCRdb stores just in-frame clones and leaves some out. The data contain hundreds of thousands of clones, under 80% of them singletons. The sample taken for sequencing was memory CD4+ T cells sorted from blood. Subset in this sample: CD45RA-negative fraction. The receptors derive from a woman in her 30s in good health.

The chain recombines TRBV7-2 with TRBJ1-5, with a possible D match to TRBD1 (5 bases). The CDR3 sequence is 15 residues long. Per the germline V gene, CDR1 is SGHTA and CDR2 is FQGNSA. V gave up 5 bases and J gave up 1 base, with 12 bases separating them. The CDR3, as DNA: TGTGCCAGCAGCCACGACAGTCTGAGCAATCAGCCCCAGCATTTT. This translates into CASSHDSLSNQPQHF.

This clone was picked up a small number of times. V gene TRBV19 combines with J gene TRBJ1-5, with TRBD1 as a possible D gene (6 bases). Germline V gives CDR1 LNHDA, CDR2 SQIVND (reference sequence). The V and J ends lost 3 bases and 4 bases respectively, with 16 bases between them. This CDR3 contains 16 residues. The CDR3 spells CASSIRTAGRNQPQHF. The CDR3 DNA sequence: TGTGCCAGTAGTATCCGGACAGCCGGTCGAAATCAGCCCCAGCATTTT.

V usage is TRBV28 and J usage is TRBJ2-3; D remains unclear. The V end was cut by 5 bases, the J end by 2 bases, with 14 bases between. This CDR3 has 15 residues. Germline CDR1 and CDR2: MDHEN and SYDVKM. The CDR3 sequence is CASSPPLGPTDTQYF. DNA for the CDR3: TGTGCCAGCAGTCCCCCTCTCGGTCCCACAGATACGCAGTATTTT.

The chain uses TRBV29-1 and TRBJ1-2, with 7 bases that match TRBD1. V was pared by 4 bases and J by 8 bases, with 10 bases of the junction left unmatched. The CDR3 consists of 13 residues. Germline CDR1 and CDR2: SQVTM and ANQGSEA. In DNA form, the CDR3 reads TGCAGCGTTGTAAGAACAGGGGTGGAGGGCTACACCTTC. The encoded protein is CSVVRTGVEGYTF.

The J gene is TRBJ1-2, the V gene TRBV6-5; a possible D gene is TRBD1 (6 bases). The germline gives CDR1 MNHEY, CDR2 SVGAGI. The ends were cut back, 5 bases at V and 4 bases at J, with 11 bases in the middle. The CDR3 sequence is 13 residues long. The CDR3 protein is CASSPRTVYGYTF. The CDR3 coding sequence is TGTGCCAGCAGTCCTAGGACAGTCTATGGCTACACCTTC.

For this clone: Different DNA sequences within this sample yield the same CDR3. The rearrangement joins TRBV11-2 to TRBJ2-3; no definite D call. CDR1 and CDR2 from the germline V gene are SGHAT and FQNNGV. Trimming took off 0 bases at V and 2 bases at J, with 3 bases between the two ends. This CDR3 is built from 13 residues. CDR3 loop: CASSLDFTDTQYF. In nucleotides, the CDR3 is TGTGCCAGCAGCTTAGATTTCACAGATACGCAGTATTTT.

The genes are TRBV5-6 and TRBJ2-5; the D is unclear. Germline CDR1 reads SGHDT; CDR2 reads YYEEEE. This CDR3 is 13 amino acids long. Trimming removed 4 bases at V and 5 bases at J, with 12 bases between. The CDR3 loop is CASSPGRVETQYF. The CDR3 DNA follows: TGTGCCAGCAGCCCGGGCCGGGTTGAGACCCAGTACTTC.

J is TRBJ1-3 and V is TRBV7-1, with D hard to call. TRBV7-1 is reported as an ORF; its role is uncertain. This CDR3 comprises 16 residues. Trimming cost V 4 bases and J 4 bases, with 17 bases left between them. The CDR3 DNA follows: TGTGCCAGCAGCTTAGACCTCACCGCTGGAGGAAACACCATATATTTT. This codes for CASSLDLTAGGNTIYF.

This clone is a singleton in its sample. Other DNA sequences in this sample translate to the same CDR3. This chain links TRBV19 with TRBJ1-5; no definite D call. Germline V gene sequence: CDR1 LNHDA, CDR2 SQIVND (reference sequence). V was pared by 0 bases and J by 2 bases, with 5 bases between. The CDR3 has 14 residues. The CDR3 reads CASSIEGGNQPQHF. The CDR3 DNA reads TGTGCCAGTAGTATAGAGGGTGGCAATCAGCCCCAGCATTTT.

CDR3 coding DNA: TGTGCCAGCCAGCTGGCGGGTTTCGGTGGGGAGCAGTACTTC. Protein product: CASQLAGFGGEQYF. The chain has TRBV6-5 and TRBJ2-7; D may be TRBD2 (5 bases). The CDR3 contains 14 residues. Trimming left V 8 bases short and J 7 bases short, with 21 bases between. Per the germline V gene, CDR1 is MNHEY and CDR2 is SVGAGI.

The CDR3 region is CASSEIGYGYTF. The CDR3 DNA reads as TGTGCCAGCAGTGAAATTGGGTATGGCTACACCTTC. The J gene is TRBJ1-2, the V gene TRBV6-1; D is ambiguous. This CDR3 spans 12 amino acids. The germline CDR1 and CDR2 sequences are MNHNS and SASEGT. V was cut by 2 bases and J by 5 bases, with 6 bases left in between.

Comments on this clone: Other DNA variants within this sample encode the same CDR3. The chain joins TRBV7-2 to TRBJ2-3; D is unclear. The ends were cut back, 0 bases at V and 4 bases at J, with 8 bases in the middle. CDR1 is SGHTA, CDR2 FQGNSA, per germline. The CDR3 runs to 14 residues. CDR3 residues: CASSLASGPDTQYF. The DNA for the CDR3 is TGTGCCAGCAGCTTAGCGAGTGGCCCAGATACGCAGTATTTT.

This clone has only a few counts. This chain links TRBV10-1 with TRBJ2-2; D is undetermined. V gave up 3 bases and J gave up 5 bases, with 7 bases separating them. This CDR3 region has 13 residues. CDR1 is WNHNN, CDR2 SYGVQD, per germline (reference sequence). The DNA of the CDR3 is TGCGCCAGCAGTGATTCGGATACCGGGGAGCTGTTTTTT. Its protein is CASSDSDTGELFF.

The chain employs TRBV10-1 and TRBJ2-2; D may be TRBD1 or TRBD2 (6 bases each). Germline assignment: CDR1 WNHNN and CDR2 SYGVQD (reference sequence). V lost 6 bases, J lost 5 bases, and 10 bases lay in between. The CDR3 sequence is 13 residues long. CDR3 nucleotide sequence: TGCGCCAGCAGACAGGGAGGAACCGGGGAGCTGTTTTTT. This translates into CASRQGGTGELFF.

DNA of the CDR3: TGTGCCAGCAGCTCCAGTTTACTCGGGGGCACTGAAGCTTTCTTT. Translation gives CASSSSLLGGTEAFF. The chain couples TRBV11-2 to TRBJ1-1; perhaps TRBD1 as D (5 bases). This CDR3 contains 15 residues. CDR1 is SGHAT, CDR2 FQNNGV, per germline. V lost 4 bases to trimming and J lost 4 bases, with 16 bases between them.

This chain joins TRBV28 and TRBJ2-7; D gene ambiguous. Trimming shortened V by 7 bases and J by 0 bases, and 7 bases separated the two germline ends. Germline V gene lookup returns CDR1 MDHEN and CDR2 SYDVKM. CDR3 length equals 12 residues. CDR3 in DNA: TGTGCCAGCATGGTCTACTCCTACGAGCAGTACTTC. Protein: CASMVYSYEQYF.